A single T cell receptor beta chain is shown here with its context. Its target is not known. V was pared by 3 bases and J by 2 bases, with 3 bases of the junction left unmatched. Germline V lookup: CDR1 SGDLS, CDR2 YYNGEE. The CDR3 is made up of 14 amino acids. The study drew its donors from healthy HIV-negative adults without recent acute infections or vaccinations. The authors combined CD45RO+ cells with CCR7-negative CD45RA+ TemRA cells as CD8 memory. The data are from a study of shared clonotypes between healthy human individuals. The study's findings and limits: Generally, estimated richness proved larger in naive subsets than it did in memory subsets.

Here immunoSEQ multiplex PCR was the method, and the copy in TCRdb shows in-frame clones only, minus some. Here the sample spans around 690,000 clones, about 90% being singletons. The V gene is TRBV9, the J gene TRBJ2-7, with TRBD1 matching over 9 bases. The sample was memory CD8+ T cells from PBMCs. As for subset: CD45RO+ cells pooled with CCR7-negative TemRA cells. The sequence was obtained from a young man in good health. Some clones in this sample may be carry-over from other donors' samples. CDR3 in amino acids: CASSEGDRAYEQYF. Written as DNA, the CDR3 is TGTGCCAGCAGCGAGGGGGACAGGGCCTACGAGCAGTACTTC.